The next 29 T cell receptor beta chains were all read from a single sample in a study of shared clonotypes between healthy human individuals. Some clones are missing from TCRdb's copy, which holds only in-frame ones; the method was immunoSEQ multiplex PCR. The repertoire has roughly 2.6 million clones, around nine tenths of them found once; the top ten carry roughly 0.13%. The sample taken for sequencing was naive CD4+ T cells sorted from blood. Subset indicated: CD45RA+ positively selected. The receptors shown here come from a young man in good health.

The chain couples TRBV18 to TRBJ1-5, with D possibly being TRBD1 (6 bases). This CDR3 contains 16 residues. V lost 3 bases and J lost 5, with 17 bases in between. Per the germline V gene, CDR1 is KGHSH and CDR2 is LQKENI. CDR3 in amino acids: CASSPVTGGGDQPQHF. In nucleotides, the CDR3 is TGTGCCAGCTCACCCGTCACGGGAGGGGGGGATCAGCCCCAGCATTTT.

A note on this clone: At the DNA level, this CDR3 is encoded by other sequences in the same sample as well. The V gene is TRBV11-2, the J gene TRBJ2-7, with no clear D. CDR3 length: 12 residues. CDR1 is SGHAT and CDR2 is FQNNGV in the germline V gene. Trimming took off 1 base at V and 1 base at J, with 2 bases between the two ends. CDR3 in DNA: TGTGCCAGCAGCTTAGGGTCCTACGAGCAGTACTTC. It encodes CASSLGSYEQYF.

The CDR3 nucleotides are TGCGCCAGCAGCTTGGGACAGGGGTTCTACAATGAGCAGTTCTTC. Translating it yields CASSLGQGFYNEQFF. This sequence joins TRBV5-1 and TRBJ2-1; 8 positions agree with TRBD1. The CDR3 runs 15 residues. Germline V gene data show CDR1 as SGHRS and CDR2 as YFSETQ. The J segment lost 3 bases and the V segment lost 0 bases, leaving 2 bases of the junction unmatched.

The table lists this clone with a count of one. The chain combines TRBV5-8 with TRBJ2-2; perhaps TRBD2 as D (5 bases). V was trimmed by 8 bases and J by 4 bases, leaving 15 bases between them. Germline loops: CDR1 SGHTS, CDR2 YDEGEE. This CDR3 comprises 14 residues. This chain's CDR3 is CASLRRARTGELFF. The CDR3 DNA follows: TGTGCCAGTTTGCGGCGGGCGCGCACCGGGGAGCTGTTTTTT.

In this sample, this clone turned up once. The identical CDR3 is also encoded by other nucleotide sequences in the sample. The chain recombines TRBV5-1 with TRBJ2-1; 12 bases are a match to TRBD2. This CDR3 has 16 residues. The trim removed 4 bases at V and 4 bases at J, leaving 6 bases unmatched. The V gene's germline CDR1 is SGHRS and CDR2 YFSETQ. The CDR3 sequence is CASSLTSGRAYNEQFF. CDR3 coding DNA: TGCGCCAGCAGCCTGACTAGCGGGAGAGCATACAATGAGCAGTTCTTC.

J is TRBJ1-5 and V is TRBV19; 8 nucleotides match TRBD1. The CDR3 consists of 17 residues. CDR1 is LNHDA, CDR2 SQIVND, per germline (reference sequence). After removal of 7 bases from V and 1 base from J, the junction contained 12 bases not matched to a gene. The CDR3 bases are TGTGCCAGTAAAGATTGGACAGGGAGAGGAAGCAATCAGCCCCAGCATTTT. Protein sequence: CASKDWTGRGSNQPQHF. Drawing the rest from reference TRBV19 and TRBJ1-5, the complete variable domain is DGGITQSPKYLFRKEGQNVTLSCEQNLNHDAMYWYRQDPGQGLRLIYYSQIVNDFQKGDIAEGYSVSREKKESFPLTVTSAQKNPTAFYLCASKDWTGRGSNQPQHFGDGTRLSIL.

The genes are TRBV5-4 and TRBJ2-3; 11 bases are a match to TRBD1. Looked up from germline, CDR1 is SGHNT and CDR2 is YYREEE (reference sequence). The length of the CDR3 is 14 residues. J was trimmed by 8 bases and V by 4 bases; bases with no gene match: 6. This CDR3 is CASSADRGLVTQYF. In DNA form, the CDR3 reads TGTGCCAGCAGCGCGGACAGGGGGCTGGTTACGCAGTATTTT.

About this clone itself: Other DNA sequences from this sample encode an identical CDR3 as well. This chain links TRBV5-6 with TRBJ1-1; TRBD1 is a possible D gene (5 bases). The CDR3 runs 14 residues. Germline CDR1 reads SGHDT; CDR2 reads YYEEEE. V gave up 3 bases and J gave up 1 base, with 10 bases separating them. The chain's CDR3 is CASSSGTANTEAFF. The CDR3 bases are TGTGCCAGCAGCTCCGGGACGGCGAACACTGAAGCTTTCTTT.

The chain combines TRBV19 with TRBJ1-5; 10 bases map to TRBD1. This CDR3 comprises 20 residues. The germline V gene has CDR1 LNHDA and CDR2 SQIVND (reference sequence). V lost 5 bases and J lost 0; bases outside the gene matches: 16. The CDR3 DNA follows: TGTGCCAGTAGTGCCCTCTTCCCGGGACAGGGGACCCATAGCAATCAGCCCCAGCATTTT. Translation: CASSALFPGQGTHSNQPQHF.

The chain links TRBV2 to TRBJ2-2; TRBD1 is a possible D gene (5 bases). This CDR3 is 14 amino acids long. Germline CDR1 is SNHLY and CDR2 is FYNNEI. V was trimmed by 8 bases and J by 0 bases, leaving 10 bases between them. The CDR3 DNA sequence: TGTGCCAGCTTCACAGGAGCGAACACCGGGGAGCTGTTTTTT. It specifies CASFTGANTGELFF.

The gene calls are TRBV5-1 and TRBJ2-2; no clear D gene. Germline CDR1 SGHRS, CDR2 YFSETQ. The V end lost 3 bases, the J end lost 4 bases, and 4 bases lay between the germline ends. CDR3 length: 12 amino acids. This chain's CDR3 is CASSYSTGELFF. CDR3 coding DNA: TGCGCCAGCAGCTATAGCACCGGGGAGCTGTTTTTT.

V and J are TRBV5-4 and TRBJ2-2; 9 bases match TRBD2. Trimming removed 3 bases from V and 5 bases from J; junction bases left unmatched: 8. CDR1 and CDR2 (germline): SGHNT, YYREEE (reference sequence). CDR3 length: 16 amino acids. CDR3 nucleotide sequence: TGTGCCAGCAGCTGGGGCGGGAGGGGAGAGACCGGGGAGCTGTTTTTT. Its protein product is CASSWGGRGETGELFF. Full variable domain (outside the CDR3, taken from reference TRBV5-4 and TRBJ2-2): ETGVTQSPTHLIKTRGQQVTLRCSSQSGHNTVSWYQQALGQGPQFIFQYYREEENGRGNFPPRFSGLQFPNYSSELNVNALELDDSALYLCASSWGGRGETGELFFGEGSRLTVL.

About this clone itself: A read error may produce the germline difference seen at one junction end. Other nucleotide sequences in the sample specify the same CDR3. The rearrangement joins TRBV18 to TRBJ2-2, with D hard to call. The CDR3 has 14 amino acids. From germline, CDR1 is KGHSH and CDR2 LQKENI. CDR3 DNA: TGTGCCAGCTCCCCACCAACGAACACCGGGGAGCTGTTTTTT. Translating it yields CASSPPTNTGELFF.

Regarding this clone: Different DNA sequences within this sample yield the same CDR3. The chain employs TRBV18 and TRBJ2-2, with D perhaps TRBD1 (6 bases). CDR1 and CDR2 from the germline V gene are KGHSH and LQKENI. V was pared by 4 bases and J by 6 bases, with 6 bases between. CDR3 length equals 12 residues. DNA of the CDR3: TGTGCCAGCTCACAGGGGGCCGGGGAGCTGTTTTTT. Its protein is CASSQGAGELFF. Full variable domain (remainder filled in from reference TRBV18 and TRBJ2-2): NAGVMQNPRHLVRRRGQEARLRCSPMKGHSHVYWYRQLPEEGLKFMVYLQKENIIDESGMPKERFSAEFPKEGPSILRIQQVVRGDSAAYFCASSQGAGELFFGEGSRLTVL.

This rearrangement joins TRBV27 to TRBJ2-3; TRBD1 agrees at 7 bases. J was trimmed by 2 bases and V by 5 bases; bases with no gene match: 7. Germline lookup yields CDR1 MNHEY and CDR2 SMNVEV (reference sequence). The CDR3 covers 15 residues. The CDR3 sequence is CASSPLGQTTDTQYF. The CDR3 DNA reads TGTGCCAGCAGTCCCCTGGGACAGACCACAGATACGCAGTATTTT.

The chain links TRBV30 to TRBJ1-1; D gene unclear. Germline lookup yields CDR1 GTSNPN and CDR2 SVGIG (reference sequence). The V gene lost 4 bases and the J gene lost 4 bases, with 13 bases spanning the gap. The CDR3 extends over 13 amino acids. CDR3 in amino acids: CAWILRSSTEAFF. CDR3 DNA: TGTGCCTGGATACTACGGTCGAGCACTGAAGCTTTCTTT.

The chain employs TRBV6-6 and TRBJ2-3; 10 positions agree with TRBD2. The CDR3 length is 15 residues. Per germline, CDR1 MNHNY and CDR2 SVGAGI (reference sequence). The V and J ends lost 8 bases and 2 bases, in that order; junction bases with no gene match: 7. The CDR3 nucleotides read TGTGCCAGCTGTCGAAGCGGGGGGGACACAGATACGCAGTATTTT. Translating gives CASCRSGGDTDTQYF.

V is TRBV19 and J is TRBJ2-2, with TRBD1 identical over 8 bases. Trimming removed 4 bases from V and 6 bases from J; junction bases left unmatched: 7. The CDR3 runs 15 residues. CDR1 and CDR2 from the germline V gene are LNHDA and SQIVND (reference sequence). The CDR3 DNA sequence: TGTGCCAGTAGTACCCGGACAGGGTGGGCCGGGGAGCTGTTTTTT. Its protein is CASSTRTGWAGELFF.

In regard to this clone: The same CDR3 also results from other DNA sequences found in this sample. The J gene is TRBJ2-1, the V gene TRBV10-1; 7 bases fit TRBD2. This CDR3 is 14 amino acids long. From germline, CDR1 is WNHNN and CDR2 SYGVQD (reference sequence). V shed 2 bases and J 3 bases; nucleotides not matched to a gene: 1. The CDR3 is CASSEGGGYNEQFF. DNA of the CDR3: TGCGCCAGCAGTGAGGGGGGGGGCTACAATGAGCAGTTCTTC.

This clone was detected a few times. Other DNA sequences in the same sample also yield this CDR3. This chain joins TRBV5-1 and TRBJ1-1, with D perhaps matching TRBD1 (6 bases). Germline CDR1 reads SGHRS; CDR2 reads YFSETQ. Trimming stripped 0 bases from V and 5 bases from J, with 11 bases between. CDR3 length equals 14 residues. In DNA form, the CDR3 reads TGCGCCAGCAGCTTGGAGGGGGTCGGAACTGAAGCTTTCTTT. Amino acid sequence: CASSLEGVGTEAFF.

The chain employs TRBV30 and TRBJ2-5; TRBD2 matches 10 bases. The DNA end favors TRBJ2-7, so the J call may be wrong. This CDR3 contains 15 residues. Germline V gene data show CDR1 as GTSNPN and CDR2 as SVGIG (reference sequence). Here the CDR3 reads CAWRRTSGSSYEQYF. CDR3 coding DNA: TGTGCCTGGAGAAGGACTAGCGGATCCTCCTACGAGCAGTACTTC.

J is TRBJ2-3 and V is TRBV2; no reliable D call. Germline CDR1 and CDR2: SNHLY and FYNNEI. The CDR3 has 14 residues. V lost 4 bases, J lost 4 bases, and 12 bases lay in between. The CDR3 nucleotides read TGTGCCAGCAGTGGCTGGAAGGGCCCAGATACGCAGTATTTT. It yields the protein CASSGWKGPDTQYF.

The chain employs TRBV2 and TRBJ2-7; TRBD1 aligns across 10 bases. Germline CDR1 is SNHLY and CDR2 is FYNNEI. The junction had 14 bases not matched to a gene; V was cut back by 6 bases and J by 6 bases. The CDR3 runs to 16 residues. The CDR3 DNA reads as TGTGCCAGCAGAAAGGGACAGGGGCCCGAGGGGGGCGAGCAGTACTTC. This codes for CASRKGQGPEGGEQYF.

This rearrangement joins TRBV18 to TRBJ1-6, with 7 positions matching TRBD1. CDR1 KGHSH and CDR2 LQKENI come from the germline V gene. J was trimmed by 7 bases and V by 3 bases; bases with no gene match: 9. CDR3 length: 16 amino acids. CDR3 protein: CASSPRERGLNSPLHF. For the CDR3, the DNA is TGTGCCAGCTCACCCCGGGAAAGGGGGCTAAATTCACCCCTCCACTTT.

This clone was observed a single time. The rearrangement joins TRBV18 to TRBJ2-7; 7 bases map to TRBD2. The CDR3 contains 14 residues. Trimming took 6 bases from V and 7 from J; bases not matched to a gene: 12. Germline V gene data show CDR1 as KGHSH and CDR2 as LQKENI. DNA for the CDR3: TGTGCCAGCTCTACAAGCGGGGCCGTGGGGGAGCAGTACTTC. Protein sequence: CASSTSGAVGEQYF. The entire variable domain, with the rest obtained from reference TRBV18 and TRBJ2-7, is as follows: NAGVMQNPRHLVRRRGQEARLRCSPMKGHSHVYWYRQLPEEGLKFMVYLQKENIIDESGMPKERFSAEFPKEGPSILRIQQVVRGDSAAYFCASSTSGAVGEQYFGPGTRLTVT.

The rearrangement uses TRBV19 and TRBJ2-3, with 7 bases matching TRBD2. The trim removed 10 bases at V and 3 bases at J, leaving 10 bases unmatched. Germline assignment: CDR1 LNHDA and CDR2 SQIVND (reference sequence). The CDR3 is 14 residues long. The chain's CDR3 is CATTVEGGTDTQYF. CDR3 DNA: TGTGCCACAACCGTGGAGGGAGGGACAGATACGCAGTATTTT. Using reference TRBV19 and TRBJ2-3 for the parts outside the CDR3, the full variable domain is DGGITQSPKYLFRKEGQNVTLSCEQNLNHDAMYWYRQDPGQGLRLIYYSQIVNDFQKGDIAEGYSVSREKKESFPLTVTSAQKNPTAFYLCATTVEGGTDTQYFGPGTRLTVL.

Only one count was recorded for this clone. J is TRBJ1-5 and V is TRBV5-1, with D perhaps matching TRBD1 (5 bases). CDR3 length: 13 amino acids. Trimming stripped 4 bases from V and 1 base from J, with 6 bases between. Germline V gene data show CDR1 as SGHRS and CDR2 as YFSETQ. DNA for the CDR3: TGCGCCAGCAGCGGGGACAGCAATCAGCCCCAGCATTTT. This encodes CASSGDSNQPQHF.

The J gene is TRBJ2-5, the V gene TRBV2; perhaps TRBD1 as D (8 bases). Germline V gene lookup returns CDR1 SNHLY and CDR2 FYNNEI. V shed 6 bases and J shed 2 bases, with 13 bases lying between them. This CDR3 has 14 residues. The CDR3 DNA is TGTGCCAGCAGCCCACAGGGGGGGCAAGAGACCCAGTACTTC. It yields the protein CASSPQGGQETQYF.

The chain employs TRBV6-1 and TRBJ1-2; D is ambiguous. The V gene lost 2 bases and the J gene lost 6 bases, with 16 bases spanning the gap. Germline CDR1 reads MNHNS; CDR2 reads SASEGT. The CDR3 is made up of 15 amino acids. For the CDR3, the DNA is TGTGCCAGCAGTGAATGGCTCACCGGATTGGATGGCTACACCTTC. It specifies CASSEWLTGLDGYTF.